This T cell receptor beta chain was retrieved from a study of stem cell transplantation in POMP-related autoinflammatory disease. Generated by immunoSEQ multiplex PCR, the TCRdb table keeps only in-frame clones and is missing some. The repertoire holds some 68,000 clones, about nine tenths seen once, with about 0.69% in the top ten. V dropped 0 bases and J dropped 2 bases, with 8 bases sitting between them. Germline values: CDR1 SGHRS, CDR2 YFSETQ. CDR3 length equals 14 residues. Sequenced material: CD4+ T cells from PBMCs, taken after stem cell transplantation. The chain carries TRBV5-1 and TRBJ2-5; D gene uncertain. The sequence was collected from a human patient with POMP-related autoinflammation and immune dysregulation (PRAID). Some T cells may trace back to the graft donor. This chain's CDR3 is CASSLELTQETQYF. The CDR3 DNA follows: TGCGCCAGCAGCTTGGAACTAACGCAAGAGACCCAGTACTTC.